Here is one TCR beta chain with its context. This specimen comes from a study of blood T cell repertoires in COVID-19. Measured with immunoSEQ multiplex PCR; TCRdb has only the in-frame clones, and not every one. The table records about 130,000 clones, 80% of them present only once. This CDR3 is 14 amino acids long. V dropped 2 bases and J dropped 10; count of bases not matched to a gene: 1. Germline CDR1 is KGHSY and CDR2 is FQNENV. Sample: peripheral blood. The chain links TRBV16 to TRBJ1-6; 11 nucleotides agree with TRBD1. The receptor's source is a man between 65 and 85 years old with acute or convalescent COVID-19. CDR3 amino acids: CASSQRDRGSPLHF. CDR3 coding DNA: TGTGCCAGCAGCCAAAGGGACAGGGGGTCACCCCTCCACTTT.